The sequence of this T cell receptor (beta chain) was determined in a study of human T cells and chemical hapten exposure. Time point in this sample: healthy volunteer bleed at 6 weeks. Unfractionated whole blood yielded the extracted total RNA. The CDR3 spans 22 residues. Germline CDR1 and CDR2: KGHDR and SFDVKD. J was trimmed by 5 bases and V by 0 bases; bases with no gene match: 24. Unique molecular identifiers were attached to individual cDNA molecules within the library. How the authors handled the data: Individual samples carried between about 23,224 and 750,000 TCRs, with around 96,000 as the median. TCRdb called the RACE reads again in MiXCR, with one record for every CDR3 protein. V and J calls and clone size were set by TCRdb, not the authors. The table includes 35,000 to 50,000 distinct CDR3 sequences, 3.7% detected once.

This sequence joins TRBV24-1 and TRBJ2-5; TRBD1 agrees at 9 bases. The sequenced sample was whole blood. This sequence was found in a human donor in good health. Some clones in this sample may be carry-over from other donors' samples. CDR3: CATSDLRGSRDDLGQGQETQYF. As DNA, the CDR3 is TGTGCCACCAGTGATTTGCGGGGTTCCCGGGACGACTTGGGACAGGGACAGGAGACCCAGTACTTC.